This paragraph reports one T cell receptor (beta chain). Antigen: not known. This sample was included in a study of cytotoxic CD8 clonotypes in ibrutinib-treated CLL. Findings and caveats of the study: Clonality climbed at ibrutinib response, then dropped toward baseline at progression.

The protocol was immunoSEQ multiplex PCR, while the TCRdb copy is restricted to in-frame clones and leaves out a portion. This table has roughly 23,000 clones, 70% to 80% appearing once. The CDR3 runs 16 residues. The V end lost 1 base, the J end lost 0 bases, and 13 bases lay between the germline ends. The germline CDR1 and CDR2 sequences are SGHTA and FQGNSA. The sequence derives from a human donor with chronic lymphocytic leukemia. This material consisted of PBMCs, taken before ibrutinib treatment. The chain has TRBV7-2 and TRBJ2-7, with D perhaps TRBD2 (6 bases). The CDR3 DNA is TGTGCCAGCAGCTTAGGGGGACTCTCGAACTCCTACGAGCAGTACTTC. Translation: CASSLGGLSNSYEQYF. Filled out from reference TRBV7-2 and TRBJ2-7, the complete variable domain reads GAGVSQSPSNKVTEKGKDVELRCDPISGHTALYWYRQSLGQGLEFLIYFQGNSAPDKSGLPSDRFSAERTGGSVSTLTIQRTQQEDSAVYLCASSLGGLSNSYEQYFGPGTRLTVT.